The clone carrying this TCR beta chain is a singleton in its sample. What it binds is not known. TCRdb's copy holds only in-frame clones and misses some; the assay was immunoSEQ multiplex PCR. The sample shows about a million clones, about three quarters of them seen only once. The ends were cut back, 4 bases at V and 4 bases at J, with 15 bases in the middle. The CDR3 contains 15 residues. Germline assignment: CDR1 LNHDA and CDR2 SQIVND (reference sequence). The sample comes from a study of shared clonotypes between healthy human individuals. Whole-study findings and limits: In contrast to clonotypes shared by all four donors, non-shared clonotypes had lower generation probabilities.

Sequenced: memory CD4+ T cells sorted from blood. Noted subset: CD45RA-negative fraction. The rearrangement joins TRBV19 to TRBJ2-3; D unclear. The TCR was taken from a man younger than 35 in good health. CDR3 sequence: CASSNSGYRADTQYF. The CDR3 DNA follows: TGTGCCAGTAGTAATTCTGGATATCGGGCAGATACGCAGTATTTT. The complete variable domain, with remaining parts taken from reference TRBV19 and TRBJ2-3, reads DGGITQSPKYLFRKEGQNVTLSCEQNLNHDAMYWYRQDPGQGLRLIYYSQIVNDFQKGDIAEGYSVSREKKESFPLTVTSAQKNPTAFYLCASSNSGYRADTQYFGPGTRLTVL.